Below are 11 T cell receptor beta chains sequenced from a single sample in a study of blood T cell repertoires in COVID-19. Assay: immunoSEQ multiplex PCR; the TCRdb copy retains only in-frame clones and omits some. Counted here are approximately 390,000 clones, 90% occurring once; the ten biggest clones make up 6% to 7.5%. Sample: peripheral blood. These receptors were obtained from a man between 18 and 35 years old with active or convalescent COVID-19.

The chain recombines TRBV28 with TRBJ1-2; no clear D gene. Germline CDR1 MDHEN, CDR2 SYDVKM. Deletions cut 6 bases from V and 4 bases from J, with 9 bases between. The CDR3 is 12 residues long. CDR3 sequence (DNA): TGTGCCAGCAGGGGGAGGGCCTATGGCTACACCTTC. It translates to CASRGRAYGYTF.

This clone was recorded once. This sequence joins TRBV5-5 and TRBJ2-5; a weak D match, TRBD2 (6 bases). Germline V gene data show CDR1 as SGHKS and CDR2 as YYEKEE (reference sequence). Trimming left V 3 bases short and J 2 bases short, with 11 bases between. The length of the CDR3 is 14 residues. The DNA for the CDR3 is TGTGCCAGCAGCTCCACCGGGAGACAAGAGACCCAGTACTTC. This sequence encodes CASSSTGRQETQYF.

CDR3 sequence (DNA): TGTGCCACCAGATCGACCAGATCAGGGGAGGGTCAGCCCCAGCATTTT. Translating gives CATRSTRSGEGQPQHF. The chain recombines TRBV24-1 with TRBJ1-5; a possible D gene is TRBD1 (6 bases). The CDR3 has 16 residues. The V and J ends lost 7 bases and 6 bases respectively, with 21 bases between them. CDR1 is KGHDR, CDR2 SFDVKD, per germline.

J is TRBJ2-3 and V is TRBV28; 7 bases line up with TRBD1. CDR3 length: 15 amino acids. Germline loops: CDR1 MDHEN, CDR2 SYDVKM. V was clipped by 6 bases and J by 2 bases; unmatched bases: 8. CDR3 in amino acids: CASSGGTVTTDTQYF. In DNA form, the CDR3 reads TGTGCCAGCAGCGGTGGGACAGTCACCACAGATACGCAGTATTTT.

This rearrangement joins TRBV4-2 to TRBJ2-3; the match to TRBD2 covers 10 bases. This CDR3 is 16 amino acids long. J gave up 1 base and V 3 bases, and 4 bases lay outside the gene matches. CDR1 and CDR2 (germline): LGHNA, YNFKEQ. Here the CDR3 DNA reads TGTGCCAGCAGCCATTTAGCGGGGGGCCGCACAGATACGCAGTATTTT. Residues: CASSHLAGGRTDTQYF.

This clone was counted a single time. This chain uses TRBV7-8 with TRBJ1-6; tentative D call: TRBD1 (6 bases). In germline, CDR1 is SGHVS, CDR2 FQNEAQ. V was trimmed by 5 bases and J by 3 bases, leaving 11 bases between them. CDR3 size: 15 residues. CDR3 sequence reads: CASSPRGNYNSPLHF. The CDR3 bases are TGTGCCAGCAGCCCTAGGGGGAACTATAATTCACCCCTCCACTTT.

The genes are TRBV27 and TRBJ1-5; D is undetermined. V lost 4 bases and J lost 4, with 20 bases in between. The CDR3 loop spans 17 amino acids. Germline V gives CDR1 MNHEY, CDR2 SMNVEV (reference sequence). The CDR3, as DNA: TGTGCCAGCAGTTCCCGGGTCATTCCGAATTTGAATCAGCCCCAGCATTTT. It specifies CASSSRVIPNLNQPQHF.

V is TRBV19 and J is TRBJ2-4; TRBD1 aligns across 7 bases. This CDR3 is 14 amino acids long. The germline V gene encodes CDR1 LNHDA and CDR2 SQIVND (reference sequence). Losses at the gene ends were 5 bases for V and 2 bases for J; bases not matched to a gene: 3. As DNA, the CDR3 is TGTGCCAGTAGTTCGACAGGGTCCAAAAACATTCAGTACTTC. This sequence encodes CASSSTGSKNIQYF.

This clone was seen only once. The rearrangement links TRBV6-5 to TRBJ1-5; D is ambiguous. The CDR3 has 14 residues. CDR1 MNHEY and CDR2 SVGAGI come from the germline V gene. V shed 3 bases and J shed 3 bases, with 9 bases lying between them. The CDR3 protein is CASSYNRFNQPQHF. CDR3 bases: TGTGCCAGCAGTTATAACAGATTCAATCAGCCCCAGCATTTT.

The rearrangement uses TRBV29-1 and TRBJ1-6; 9 nucleotides line up with TRBD1. Germline V gene lookup returns CDR1 SQVTM and CDR2 ANQGSEA. CDR3 size: 13 residues. The V gene end was trimmed by 7 bases and the J gene end by 7 bases; junction bases not matched to a gene: 5. CDR3 amino acids: CSARGQGNSPLHF. CDR3 coding DNA: TGCAGCGCTCGGGGACAGGGAAATTCACCCCTCCACTTT. The whole variable domain, remainder taken from reference TRBV29-1 and TRBJ1-6, is SAVISQKPSRDICQRGTSLTIQCQVDSQVTMMFWYRQQPGQSLTLIATANQGSEATYESGFVIDKFPISRPNLTFSTLTVSNMSPEDSSIYLCSARGQGNSPLHFGNGTRLTVT.

The chain uses TRBV7-2 and TRBJ1-1; TRBD1 agrees at 8 bases. The germline V gene encodes CDR1 SGHTA and CDR2 FQGNSA. CDR3 length: 17 residues. V lost 7 bases and J lost 0; bases outside the gene matches: 13. CDR3 in DNA: TGTGCCAGCAAGGGGGACAGGAGAGGACACATGAACACTGAAGCTTTCTTT. It translates to CASKGDRRGHMNTEAFF.